This TCR beta chain was recorded in a study of blood T cells in healthy people across ages (dated by TCRdb to about 2015). For the study in its entirety: In model experiments, roughly one uniquely barcoded TCR beta cDNA molecule per two T cells was captured by template switching. Using deep sequencing normalized with unique cDNA molecular identifiers, the study measured how TCR beta repertoire diversity changes with age. To avoid experimental bias, donors of different ages were distributed randomly across sequencing lanes. The study analyzed two additional independent replicas of 1 million unique cDNA reads from the same blood draw for two donors, one aged 18 to 30 and one aged 80 or older. The donors were divided into four age groups: young (average around 15 years), middle-aged (over 35), aged (roughly 66) and long-lived (82).

To note about this clonotype: This clone's antigen is unknown. There are no base qualities to consult, and no much larger clone falls within one base.

The CDR3 runs 18 amino acids, cysteine and phenylalanine included. Just the 54-base CDR3 DNA is kept, in frame starting at base 1. In the germline V gene, CDR1 corresponds to LGHNA and CDR2 to YSLEER. Trimmed from V: 0 bases; trimmed from J: 4 bases; junction bases lacking a gene match: 11. Receptors were amplified or captured by 5' RACE. Sequencer: Illumina HiSeq 2500. A second PCR of roughly 7 to 11 cycles was performed with a sample-barcoded 5' primer and a J-beta primer mix. A template-switch 5' adaptor carrying 12 random nucleotides introduced a unique molecular identifier onto each TCR beta cDNA molecule. Each sample yielded at least 2.5 million CDR3-containing paired-end reads. All of the RNA was converted into first-strand cDNA using the Mint cDNA synthesis kit, with a TRBC-specific oligonucleotide serving as the primer. Following uracil-DNA glycosylase treatment, all cDNA underwent a first 18-cycle PCR with the universal primers M1SS and BC2_uni_R. In the original analysis: Normalization of each sample was performed by random selection of 1 million high-quality reads, each carrying a distinct molecular identifier. Instead of being binned into consensus sequences, reads with shared molecular identifiers were discarded. CDR3 identification, clonotype clustering and error correction used MiTCR with a Q25 quality threshold and the strictest error-elimination algorithm. A nonparametric unseen species model using Euler transformation provided a lower-bound estimate of total TCR beta diversity. Using fastp trimming at Q25 and MiXCR clonotype assembly, TCRdb reanalyzed the public sequencing data and kept in-frame beta chains. All rows with the same CDR3 protein become a single entry with the most common DNA and genes. The V and J calls here are based on TCRdb, not the publication. A total of about 620,000 distinct CDR3 sequences appear in this sample, 21% of them only once. 3% to 4.5% of the sample belongs to the ten largest clones.

Results and caveats for the whole study, not just this receptor: Because the CMV infection status of the donors was unknown, age-related changes in expanded clonotypes may potentially have been confounded. Compared with the aged group, the long-lived group had more naive CD4+ T cells, fewer expanded clones and increased TCR diversity, suggesting age selection. As age increased, observed TCR beta diversity per million T cells dropped in a roughly linear way, and a significant reduction was already evident by age 40. Since profiling was done on bulk unsorted PBMCs, naive and antigen-experienced compartments could not be conclusively compared. Estimates of total diversity based on one million sequenced T cells were considered lower bounds and underestimates. A strong correlation was found between observed TCR beta diversity and the percentage of naive T cells measured by flow cytometry.

The 35 to 40 donors, aged 6 to 90 years, were systemically healthy Caucasian individuals from Russia. Each donor gave 8 to 10 milliliters of peripheral blood, drawn into EDTA-treated Vacutainer tubes. Ficoll-Paque density-gradient centrifugation was used to isolate PBMCs, with at least 6 million per sample. Trizol reagent was used to extract total RNA from PBMCs, with at least 6 micrograms per sample. For every donor, flow cytometry on a PBMC aliquot measured the percentage of naive CD45RAhigh/CD27high T cells. This TCR came from a man between 65 and 80 years old in good health. Recombination joined TRBV4-3 with TRBJ2-2; 7 central bases correspond to TRBD2. Sequenced sample: blood. The CDR3 region reads CASSQDPGGFRGTGELFF. The DNA sequence is TGCGCCAGCAGCCAAGATCCGGGGGGTTTTAGGGGCACCGGGGAGCTGTTTTTT.